The clone carrying this T cell receptor (beta chain) came up a few times. The antigen is not known. The entry originates in a study of spatial heterogeneity in lung cancer. TCRdb itself ran the 5' RACE reads through MiXCR, one entry per CDR3 protein. This table has 75,000 or so distinct CDR3 sequences, under 8.5% appearing once. The time point: sample taken at primary tumor resection. The V gene lost 0 bases and the J gene lost 0 bases, with 5 bases spanning the gap. The CDR3 consists of 15 residues. CDR1 LGHDT and CDR2 YNNKEL come from the germline V gene (reference sequence). Study-level results: Resection blood, more than follow-up blood, showed ubiquitous expanded tumor TCRs.

This chain connects TRBV3-1 to TRBJ1-4; no definite D call. The sequences come from PBMCs, collected at surgery. The TCR comes from a male donor with early-stage non-small cell lung cancer. The CDR3, as DNA: TGTGCCAGCAGCCAAGAAGATGCAACTAATGAAAAACTGTTTTTT. Residues: CASSQEDATNEKLFF. The variable domain in full, completed from reference TRBV3-1 and TRBJ1-4, reads DTAVSQTPKYLVTQMGNDKSIKCEQNLGHDTMYWYKQDSKKFLKIMFSYNNKELIINETVPNRFSPKSPDKAHLNLHINSLELGDSAVYFCASSQEDATNEKLFFGSGTQLSVL.